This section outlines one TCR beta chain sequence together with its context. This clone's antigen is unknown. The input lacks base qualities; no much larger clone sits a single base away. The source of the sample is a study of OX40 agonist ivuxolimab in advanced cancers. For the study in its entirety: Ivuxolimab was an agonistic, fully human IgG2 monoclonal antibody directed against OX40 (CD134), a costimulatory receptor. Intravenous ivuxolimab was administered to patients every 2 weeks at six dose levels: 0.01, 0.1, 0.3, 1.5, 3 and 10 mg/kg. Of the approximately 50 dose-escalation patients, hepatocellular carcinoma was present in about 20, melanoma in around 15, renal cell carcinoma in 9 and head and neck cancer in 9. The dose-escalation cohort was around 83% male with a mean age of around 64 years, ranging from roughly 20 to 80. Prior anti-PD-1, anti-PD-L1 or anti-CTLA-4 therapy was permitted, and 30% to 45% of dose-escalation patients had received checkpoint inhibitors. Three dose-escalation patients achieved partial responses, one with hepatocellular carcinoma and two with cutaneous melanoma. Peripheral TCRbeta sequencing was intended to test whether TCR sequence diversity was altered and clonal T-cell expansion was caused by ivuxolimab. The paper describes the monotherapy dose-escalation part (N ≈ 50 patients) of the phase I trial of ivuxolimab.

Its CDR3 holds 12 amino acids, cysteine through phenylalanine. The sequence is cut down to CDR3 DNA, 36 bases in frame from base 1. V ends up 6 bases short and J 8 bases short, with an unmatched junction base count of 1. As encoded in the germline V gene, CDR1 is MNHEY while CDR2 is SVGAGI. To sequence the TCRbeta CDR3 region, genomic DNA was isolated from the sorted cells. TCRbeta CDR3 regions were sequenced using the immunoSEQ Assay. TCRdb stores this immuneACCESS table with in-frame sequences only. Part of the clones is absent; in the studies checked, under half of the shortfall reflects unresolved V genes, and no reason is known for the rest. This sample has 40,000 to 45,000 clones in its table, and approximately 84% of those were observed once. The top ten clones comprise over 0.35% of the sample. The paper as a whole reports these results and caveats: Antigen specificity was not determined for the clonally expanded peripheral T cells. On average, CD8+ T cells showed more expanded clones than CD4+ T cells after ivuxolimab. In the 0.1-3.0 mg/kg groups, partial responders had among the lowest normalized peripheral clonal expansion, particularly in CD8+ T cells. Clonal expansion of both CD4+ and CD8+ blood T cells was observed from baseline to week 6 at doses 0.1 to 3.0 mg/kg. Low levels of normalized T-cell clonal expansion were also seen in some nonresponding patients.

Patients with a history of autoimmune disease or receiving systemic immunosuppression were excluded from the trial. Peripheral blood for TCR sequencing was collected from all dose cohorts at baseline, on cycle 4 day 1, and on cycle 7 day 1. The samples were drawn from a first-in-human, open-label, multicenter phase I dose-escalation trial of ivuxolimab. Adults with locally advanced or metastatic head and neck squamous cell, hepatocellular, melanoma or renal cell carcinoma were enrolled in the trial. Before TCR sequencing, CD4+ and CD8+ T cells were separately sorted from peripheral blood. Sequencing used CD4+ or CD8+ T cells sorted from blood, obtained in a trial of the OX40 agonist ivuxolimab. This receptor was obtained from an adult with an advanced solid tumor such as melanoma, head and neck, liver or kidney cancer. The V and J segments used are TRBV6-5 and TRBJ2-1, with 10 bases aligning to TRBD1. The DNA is TGTGCCAGCAGCGGGACAGGGGATGAGCAGTTCTTC. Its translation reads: CASSGTGDEQFF.